This is a list of T cell receptor beta chains from one sample in a study of T-cell reconstitution after alpha-beta-depleted transplantation in children. TCRdb itself ran the PCR reads through MiXCR, one entry per CDR3 protein. The sample holds roughly 200,000 distinct CDR3 sequences, about 6.4% seen once. The source was PBMCs from the stem cell graft donor, collected from the stem cell graft. The receptors here all came from a human donor who donated a stem cell graft to a child with Wiskott-Aldrich syndrome. Both conserved end residues are part of each CDR3. The order of the fields is CDR3 length, D gene, J gene, V gene, CDR3 protein. A D gene is named only where the DNA matches it firmly.

>15|TRBD1|TRBJ1-2|TRBV12-3/TRBV12-4
CASSRTGDGVYGYTF
>14|-|TRBJ1-2|TRBV10-2
CASSVKIGDYGYTF
>11|-|TRBJ2-1|TRBV28
CASGVRNEQFF
>14|-|TRBJ1-4|TRBV9
CASSAPRENEKLFF
>17|TRBD1|TRBJ1-5|TRBV7-9
CASSLGGAGGHDQPQHF
>18|TRBD2|TRBJ2-1|TRBV25-1
CASSESRRRGGFYNEQFF
>16|TRBD2|TRBJ2-3|TRBV3-1
CASSPRTSGRTDTQYF
>14|-|TRBJ1-1|TRBV5-1
CASSLEGQNTEAFF
>13|-|TRBJ2-2|TRBV10-1
CASSAGDTGELFF
>13|-|TRBJ1-1|TRBV5-1
CASRMDGNTEAFF
>14|TRBD1|TRBJ2-1|TRBV2
CASRTTRQGNEQFF
>14|-|TRBJ1-2|TRBV5-6
CASSLGQLPGGYTF
>15|TRBD1|TRBJ2-3|TRBV7-9
CASSLEGTGTDTQYF
>13|-|TRBJ2-3|TRBV10-1
CASSDLGADTQYF
>16|TRBD1|TRBJ1-2|TRBV7-8
CASSPRGDSSYYGYTF
>11|-|TRBJ2-2|TRBV24-1
CATGDPGELFF
>15|-|TRBJ2-6|TRBV18
CASSQRRSGANVLTF
>17|TRBD2|TRBJ2-3|TRBV7-2
CASSLNRPGASGDTQYF
>15|-|TRBJ1-1|TRBV5-1
CASSLREGYYAEAFF
>13|-|TRBJ1-1|TRBV20-1
CSARDRGNTEAFF
>16|TRBD2|TRBJ2-2|TRBV12-3/TRBV12-4
CASSLSPAGGAGELFF
>13|-|TRBJ2-5|TRBV5-1
CASSSGVQETQYF
>13|-|TRBJ1-2|TRBV30
CAWSEGGNYGYTF
>17|-|TRBJ2-1|TRBV21-1
CASSRKWGVGFYNEQFF
>14|-|TRBJ1-2|TRBV11-2
CASSQRTEGYGYTF
>13|-|TRBJ2-7|TRBV6-1
CASSQGPTYEQYF
>15|-|TRBJ1-2|TRBV5-1
CASSSPMGMGDGYTF
>12|-|TRBJ2-1|TRBV29-1
CSAPRGLGEQFF
>13|-|TRBJ2-5|TRBV4-3
CASSQDEKLTQYF
>15|-|TRBJ2-2|TRBV5-5
CASSLSQANTGELYF
>16|-|TRBJ1-4|TRBV5-1
CASSLALSSTNEKLFF
>11|-|TRBJ2-5|TRBV20-1
CSANRQETQYF
>16|-|TRBJ1-4|TRBV20-1
CSAPGTGQLLDEKLFF
>17|-|TRBJ1-1|TRBV6-5
CASSYWGRTFMNTEAFF
>12|-|TRBJ2-1|TRBV12-3/TRBV12-4
CASRYRDNEQFF
>18|-|TRBJ2-1|TRBV6-2/TRBV6-3
CASSLFGVPTLEYNEQFF
>13|-|TRBJ2-7|TRBV5-6
CASSNGRPYEQYF
>17|TRBD2|TRBJ2-2|TRBV7-9
CASSFGLAGENTGELFF
>14|-|TRBJ2-1|TRBV20-1
CSALTTGSYNEQFF
>15|TRBD2|TRBJ2-1|TRBV3-1
CASSHVAGGRNEQFF
>12|-|TRBJ2-1|TRBV7-8
CASSPAGVRQFF
>13|-|TRBJ2-7|TRBV29-1
CSVWAPDSYEQYF
>17|TRBD2|TRBJ2-2|TRBV11-2
CASSPAPLAGAVGELFF
>14|TRBD1|TRBJ2-5|TRBV7-7
CASSSQGASETQYF
>10|-|TRBJ2-1|TRBV20-1
CSAQGNEQFF
>14|TRBD1|TRBJ1-4|TRBV3-1
CASTQGQGSEKLFF
>13|-|TRBJ2-1|TRBV20-1
CSATESYYNEQFF
>12|-|TRBJ1-1|TRBV29-1
CSVEGAGSEAFF
>14|-|TRBJ1-1|TRBV29-1
CSVTRDVGNTEAFF
>13|TRBD1|TRBJ1-1|TRBV6-1
CASRRQGEFEAFF
>13|-|TRBJ2-1|TRBV29-1
CSARQGLGSWQFF
>14|-|TRBJ1-5|TRBV2
CASRGRSGNQPQHF
>15|TRBD2|TRBJ2-5|TRBV6-1
CASSSGLAPGETQYF
>16|-|TRBJ2-3|TRBV5-8
CASSLAAGAGGDTQYF